This T cell receptor (beta chain) was retrieved from a study of cytomegalovirus exposure and HLA in healthy donors. Overall study context: The approximately 120 million unique TCR beta sequences, from around 200 million T cells, were found by an earlier analysis.

Study-wide results and caveats: A classifier reportedly called cytomegalovirus status with high sensitivity and specificity. Later genetic work tied a missense DCLRE1C variant to beta-chain V and J trimming. Exclusion as indistinguishable affected some V segments, including TRBV6-2 and TRBV6-3.

There are a few counts of this clone. What it recognizes is unknown. Use of 60 Vbeta and 13 Jbeta primers characterized the PCR. Sequenced by immunoSEQ multiplex PCR; TCRdb stores in-frame clones only, minus some. The repertoire holds under 150,000 clones, around three quarters seen once, with around 7.1% in the top ten. V gave up 0 bases and J gave up 2 bases, with 12 bases separating them. The CDR3 consists of 15 residues. The germline CDR1 and CDR2 sequences are SGHRS and YFSETQ. The sequence was collected from a woman between 35 and 50 years old in good health and CMV-seropositive. The specimen was PBMCs. The chain links TRBV5-1 to TRBJ2-7; D is uncertain. DNA of the CDR3: TGCGCCAGCAGCTTGGAAAGACTTGGTACCTACGAGCAGTACTTC. This sequence encodes CASSLERLGTYEQYF.